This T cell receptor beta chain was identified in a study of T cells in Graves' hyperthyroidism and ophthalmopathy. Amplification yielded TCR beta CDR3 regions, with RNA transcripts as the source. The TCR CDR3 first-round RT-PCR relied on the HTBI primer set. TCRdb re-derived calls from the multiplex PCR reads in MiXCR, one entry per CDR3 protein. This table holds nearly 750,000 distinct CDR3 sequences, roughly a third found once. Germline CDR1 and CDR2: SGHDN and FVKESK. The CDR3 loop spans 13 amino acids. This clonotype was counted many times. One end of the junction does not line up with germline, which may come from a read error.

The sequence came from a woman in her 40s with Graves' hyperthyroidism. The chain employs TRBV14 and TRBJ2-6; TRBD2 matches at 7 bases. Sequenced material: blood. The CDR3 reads CASSQGGGNVLTF. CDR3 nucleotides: TGTGCCAGCAGCCAAGGGGGGGGCAACGTCCTGACTTTC.